A single sample is the source of the 28 T cell receptor beta chains below, sequenced in a study of cytomegalovirus exposure and HLA in healthy donors. The PCR had 60 Vbeta and 13 Jbeta primers. Produced via immunoSEQ multiplex PCR; TCRdb's table is partial and in-frame only. The sample lists about 180,000 clones, 80% seen once, with 5.7% in the top ten. Sequenced input: PBMCs. The receptors come from a man aged 35 to 55 in good health and CMV-seronegative.

The V gene is TRBV19, the J gene TRBJ1-4, with D unresolved. Trimming took 6 bases from V and 8 from J, leaving 16 bases between them. Germline CDR1 LNHDA, CDR2 SQIVND (reference sequence). This CDR3 is built from 14 residues. The CDR3 is CASSSNSQQEKLFF. The CDR3 DNA sequence: TGTGCCAGTAGCTCTAACAGTCAACAGGAAAAACTGTTTTTT.

The chain combines TRBV15 with TRBJ1-5, with D tentatively TRBD1 (5 bases). The CDR3 sequence is 17 residues long. V was clipped by 0 bases and J by 2 bases, with 14 bases between them. CDR1 and CDR2 (germline): LNHNV, YYDKDF (reference sequence). DNA for the CDR3: TGTGCCACCAGCAGAGATCCGGCGGGACGGGGCAATCAGCCCCAGCATTTT. This gives the protein CATSRDPAGRGNQPQHF.

The V gene is TRBV5-1, the J gene TRBJ2-7; D unclear. CDR1 is SGHRS and CDR2 is YFSETQ in the germline V gene. With 0 bases removed from V and 3 bases from J, the gap between germline ends came to 10 bases. The length of the CDR3 is 14 residues. As DNA, the CDR3 is TGCGCCAGCAGCTTGGGAACAGAGTTCTACGAGCAGTACTTC. Its protein is CASSLGTEFYEQYF. Drawing the rest from reference TRBV5-1 and TRBJ2-7, the complete variable domain is KAGVTQTPRYLIKTRGQQVTLSCSPISGHRSVSWYQQTPGQGLQFLFEYFSETQRNKGNFPGRFSGRQFSNSRSEMNVSTLELGDSALYLCASSLGTEFYEQYFGPGTRLTVT.

This clone showed up just once. This sequence joins TRBV15 and TRBJ1-2, with D possibly being TRBD1 (6 bases). Between the trimmed V and J ends, which lost 1 base and 8 bases, there was a span of 11 bases. This CDR3 region has 13 residues. Germline CDR1 LNHNV, CDR2 YYDKDF (reference sequence). The CDR3 DNA reads as TGTGCCACCAGCAGAGGAGCAGGGGAAGGCTACACCTTC. It specifies CATSRGAGEGYTF.

V usage is TRBV5-6 and J usage is TRBJ2-7; D gene ambiguous. The germline gives CDR1 SGHDT, CDR2 YYEEEE. V was shortened by 4 bases and J by 3 bases, with 14 bases between the two germline ends. This CDR3 is built from 14 residues. Here the CDR3 reads CASSPDTYFYEQYF. CDR3 DNA sequence: TGTGCCAGCAGCCCCGACACTTACTTCTACGAGCAGTACTTC.

As to this clone: A read error may produce the germline difference seen at one junction end. The rearrangement uses TRBV7-9 and TRBJ1-2, with D tentatively TRBD1 (5 bases). CDR1 and CDR2 from the germline V gene are SEHNR and FQNEAQ (reference sequence). The CDR3 is 12 amino acids. The CDR3 is CTSSFDSYGYTF. The DNA for the CDR3 is TGTACCAGCAGCTTCGACAGTTATGGCTACACCTTC.

The gene calls are TRBV7-2 and TRBJ1-2; 8 bases agree with TRBD1. In germline, CDR1 is SGHTA, CDR2 FQGNSA. The CDR3 consists of 16 residues. V lost 5 bases, J lost 4 bases, and 12 bases stayed unmatched. This CDR3 is CASSPNSRTGSYGYTF. CDR3 sequence (DNA): TGTGCCAGCAGCCCCAACTCCCGGACAGGGAGCTATGGCTACACCTTC.

The sample holds one count of this clone. The gene calls are TRBV5-1 and TRBJ1-2; 7 nucleotides agree with TRBD1. The CDR3 loop spans 14 amino acids. The junction had 11 bases not matched to a gene; V was cut back by 4 bases and J by 8 bases. CDR1 SGHRS and CDR2 YFSETQ come from the germline V gene. The DNA of the CDR3 is TGCGCCAGCAGCGACCGGACAGGAGGTTTCGGCTACACCTTC. Its protein product is CASSDRTGGFGYTF. Full variable domain (outside the CDR3, taken from reference TRBV5-1 and TRBJ1-2): KAGVTQTPRYLIKTRGQQVTLSCSPISGHRSVSWYQQTPGQGLQFLFEYFSETQRNKGNFPGRFSGRQFSNSRSEMNVSTLELGDSALYLCASSDRTGGFGYTFGSGTRLTVV.

In DNA form, the CDR3 reads TGCGCCAGCAGCTTGGGAATACAGGGCAATCAGCCCCAGCATTTT. Amino acid sequence: CASSLGIQGNQPQHF. This rearrangement joins TRBV5-1 to TRBJ1-5, with a possible D match to TRBD1 (5 bases). Trimming removed 0 bases from V and 2 bases from J, with 9 bases in between. The CDR3 has 15 amino acids. Germline loops: CDR1 SGHRS, CDR2 YFSETQ.

In regard to this clone: Different DNA sequences within this sample yield the same CDR3. The gene calls are TRBV30 and TRBJ1-1; 8 bases fit TRBD1. The CDR3 is made up of 18 amino acids. V trimming: 4 bases; J trimming: 2 bases; junction bases outside the gene matches: 18. CDR1 is GTSNPN, CDR2 SVGIG, per germline (reference sequence). CDR3 region: CAWTPRSTGGPRNTEAFF. The DNA for the CDR3 is TGTGCCTGGACCCCAAGAAGCACAGGGGGTCCCCGAAACACTGAAGCTTTCTTT.

The V gene is TRBV4-3, the J gene TRBJ1-3; D not certain. CDR3 length: 17 amino acids. Looked up from germline, CDR1 is LGHNA and CDR2 is YSLEER. V gave up 3 bases and J gave up 4 bases, with 19 bases separating them. DNA of the CDR3: TGCGCCAGCAGCCAGATGGCGGCCGGGGAATCCGGAAACACCATATATTTT. Its protein is CASSQMAAGESGNTIYF.

The chain combines TRBV12-5 with TRBJ2-7; D ambiguous. Germline loops: CDR1 LGHNT, CDR2 FRNRAP. The CDR3 is 13 residues long. The ends were cut back, 2 bases at V and 2 bases at J, with 7 bases in the middle. CDR3 in amino acids: CASGLTPTYEQYF. CDR3 coding DNA: TGTGCTAGTGGTTTGACACCGACCTACGAGCAGTACTTC.

In regard to this clone: Other DNA sequences in the same sample also yield this CDR3. V is TRBV29-1 and J is TRBJ1-1, with D possibly TRBD1 on 5 matching bases. CDR3 size: 12 residues. Trimming took 7 bases from V and 1 from J, leaving 10 bases between them. Germline V CDR1 and CDR2: SQVTM, ANQGSEA. CDR3 in amino acids: CSGLTGNTEAFF. CDR3 DNA: TGCAGCGGATTAACAGGGAACACTGAAGCTTTCTTT.

The chain has TRBV25-1 and TRBJ2-7; TRBD1 matches 10 bases. The ends lost 4 bases at V and 2 bases at J; junction bases unmatched: 8. The CDR3 extends over 16 amino acids. Germline V gene lookup returns CDR1 MGHDK and CDR2 SYGVNS. The CDR3: CASSGTRGQGAYEQYF. As DNA, the CDR3 is TGTGCCAGCAGTGGGACCCGAGGACAGGGGGCCTACGAGCAGTACTTC.

This chain links TRBV7-9 with TRBJ2-1; TRBD2 aligns across 13 bases. CDR1 and CDR2 from the germline V gene are SEHNR and FQNEAQ (reference sequence). The V segment lost 7 bases and the J segment 8 bases; nucleotides outside the gene matches: 11. The CDR3 consists of 16 residues. The CDR3 protein is CASTIGTSGIVDEQFF. In DNA, the CDR3 is TGTGCCAGCACCATCGGGACTAGCGGGATCGTGGATGAGCAGTTCTTC.

The rearrangement uses TRBV18 and TRBJ2-1, with D tentatively TRBD1 (6 bases). This CDR3 is 14 amino acids long. V was shortened by 1 base and J by 4 bases, with 8 bases between the two germline ends. Looked up from germline, CDR1 is KGHSH and CDR2 is LQKENI. The CDR3 here is CASSPRTAYNEQFF. The CDR3 region has the DNA TGTGCCAGCTCACCACGGACAGCATACAATGAGCAGTTCTTC.

The chain uses TRBV27 and TRBJ2-2; D is unresolved. The V gene's germline CDR1 is MNHEY and CDR2 SMNVEV (reference sequence). CDR3 length: 12 residues. Trimming removed 6 bases from V and 3 bases from J, with 5 bases in between. DNA of the CDR3: TGTGCCAGCAGCTCCTACACCGGGGAGCTGTTTTTT. It yields the protein CASSSYTGELFF.

V usage is TRBV7-6 and J usage is TRBJ1-1; TRBD1 agrees at 8 bases. The CDR3 extends over 14 amino acids. Trimming cost V 4 bases and J 5 bases; bases outside gene matches: 6. In germline, CDR1 is SGHVS, CDR2 FNYEAQ. The CDR3 is CASSSQGAVTEAFF. CDR3 sequence (DNA): TGTGCCAGCAGCTCCCAGGGGGCCGTGACTGAAGCTTTCTTT.

This clone was observed once. This chain links TRBV6-5 with TRBJ1-2; possibly TRBD1 for D (5 bases). This CDR3 is built from 14 residues. V gave up 0 bases and J gave up 4 bases, with 9 bases separating them. CDR1 and CDR2 (germline): MNHEY, SVGAGI. CDR3 sequence (DNA): TGTGCCAGCAGTTACTCTGGGGGGGTCTATGGCTACACCTTC. Translation: CASSYSGGVYGYTF.

The CDR3 is CASSLRGGAFEQYF. The CDR3 DNA sequence: TGTGCCAGCAGCTTACGAGGGGGGGCCTTCGAGCAGTACTTC. The chain has TRBV11-2 and TRBJ2-7; maybe TRBD2 (7 bases). The CDR3 is 14 amino acids. The V end was cut by 2 bases, the J end by 6 bases, with 14 bases between. The germline V gene has CDR1 SGHAT and CDR2 FQNNGV.

In this sample, this clone turned up once. This specimen includes other DNA sequences encoding the same CDR3. The genes are TRBV7-9 and TRBJ1-5; the D is unclear. This CDR3 comprises 14 residues. CDR1 SEHNR and CDR2 FQNEAQ come from the germline V gene (reference sequence). V gave up 2 bases and J gave up 2 bases, with 7 bases separating them. DNA for the CDR3: TGTGCCAGCAGCTTAAGTCAGGGCAATCAGCCCCAGCATTTT. It translates to CASSLSQGNQPQHF.

The chain recombines TRBV4-3 with TRBJ1-1; D not certain. V lost 0 bases and J 11 bases, leaving 16 bases between the germline ends. The CDR3 loop spans 14 amino acids. Looked up from germline, CDR1 is LGHNA and CDR2 is YSLEER. The CDR3 coding sequence is TGCGCCAGCAGCCAAGATTTCGGGTATTCAAGGGCTTTCTTT. This gives the protein CASSQDFGYSRAFF.

Regarding this clone: A read error may account for a junction end that differs from germline. V usage is TRBV2 and J usage is TRBJ2-3; TRBD2 matches 9 bases. In germline, CDR1 is SNHLY, CDR2 FYNNEI. This CDR3 region has 14 residues. The CDR3 nucleotides are TGTGCCAGCAGTAGTAGCGGGGGAGGAGATACGCAGTGTTTT. Translation gives CASSSSGGGDTQCF.

V and J are TRBV5-1 and TRBJ2-5; 7 bases align to TRBD2. This CDR3 region has 15 residues. CDR1 is SGHRS and CDR2 is YFSETQ in the germline V gene. J lost 2 bases, V lost 2 bases, and 6 bases had no gene match. CDR3 nucleotide sequence: TGCGCCAGCAGCTTATACTCCGGGGGGCAAGAGACCCAGTACTTC. Its protein product is CASSLYSGGQETQYF.

This clone was detected once. Here the CDR3 reads CASSSLDDNDKNIQYF. CDR3 sequence (DNA): TGTGCCAGCAGCTCGTTAGACGACAATGACAAAAACATTCAGTACTTC. The gene calls are TRBV7-9 and TRBJ2-4; the D is unclear. The germline gives CDR1 SEHNR, CDR2 FQNEAQ (reference sequence). The V end was cut by 4 bases, the J end by 3 bases, with 16 bases between. This CDR3 has 16 amino acids.

This clone came up a few times. The chain is built from TRBV4-1 and TRBJ1-3, with D tentatively TRBD1 (6 bases). CDR1 MGHRA and CDR2 YSYEKL come from the germline V gene. The length of the CDR3 is 15 residues. V was pared by 4 bases and J by 2 bases, with 12 bases between. This CDR3 is CASSLRTVPGNTIYF. The CDR3 coding sequence is TGCGCCAGCAGCCTCAGGACAGTTCCTGGAAACACCATATATTTT.

The V gene is TRBV6-1, the J gene TRBJ2-2; 7 bases align to TRBD1. Unmatched junction bases numbered 7, after V lost 5 bases and J lost 4 bases. Germline CDR1 and CDR2: MNHNS and SASEGT. The CDR3 is 15 amino acids. The CDR3 DNA follows: TGTGCCAGCAGTTTAAGGGGGCTAGGCACCGGGGAGCTGTTTTTT. Its protein is CASSLRGLGTGELFF.

The CDR3 region has the DNA TGCGCCAGCAGCTTACAACCTAGGTCCCAAGAGACCCAGTACTTC. Protein sequence: CASSLQPRSQETQYF. The rearrangement links TRBV5-1 to TRBJ2-5; no definite D call. The CDR3 has 15 residues. The V end lost 2 bases, the J end lost 1 base, and 12 bases lay between the germline ends. Germline CDR1 SGHRS, CDR2 YFSETQ. Full variable domain (remainder filled in from reference TRBV5-1 and TRBJ2-5): KAGVTQTPRYLIKTRGQQVTLSCSPISGHRSVSWYQQTPGQGLQFLFEYFSETQRNKGNFPGRFSGRQFSNSRSEMNVSTLELGDSALYLCASSLQPRSQETQYFGPGTRLLVL.